These 9 T cell receptor beta chains were sequenced from one sample in a study of blood T cell repertoires in COVID-19. Using immunoSEQ multiplex PCR, the repertoire was profiled, and TCRdb retains in-frame clones only, with some absent. The table lists nearly 110,000 clones, approximately 80% of them singletons. Sequenced material: peripheral blood. The receptors shown here come from a woman aged 60-75 years with acute or convalescent COVID-19.

The rearrangement links TRBV27 to TRBJ2-3; D possibly corresponds to TRBD1 (5 bases). From germline, CDR1 is MNHEY and CDR2 SMNVEV (reference sequence). The CDR3 contains 18 residues. The ends were cut back, 8 bases at V and 2 bases at J, with 26 bases in the middle. The CDR3 reads CASLPFPGPLRLTDTQYF. CDR3 in DNA: TGTGCCAGCCTGCCATTCCCAGGGCCACTAAGACTCACAGATACGCAGTATTTT.

The table lists this clone with a few counts. V usage is TRBV24-1 and J usage is TRBJ2-3, with D perhaps TRBD1 (5 bases). Germline assignment: CDR1 KGHDR and CDR2 SFDVKD. V was trimmed by 4 bases and J by 0 bases, leaving 13 bases between them. The CDR3 is 16 residues long. CDR3 in amino acids: CATSDPTDKSTDTQYF. The CDR3 coding sequence is TGTGCCACCAGTGACCCAACGGACAAGAGCACAGATACGCAGTATTTT.

The rearrangement uses TRBV18 and TRBJ1-1; 9 bases are shared with TRBD1. V shed 6 bases and J 8 bases; nucleotides not matched to a gene: 4. Germline CDR1 is KGHSH and CDR2 is LQKENI. The CDR3 sequence is 12 residues long. The DNA of the CDR3 is TGTGCCAGCTCCCCCGGACAGGGGGAAGCTTTCTTT. It translates to CASSPGQGEAFF.

Comments on this clone: Relative to the germline gene, one junction end is altered; a read error may explain this. V and J are TRBV29-1 and TRBJ1-5; the D gene is possibly TRBD1 (5 bases). The germline V gene has CDR1 SQVTM and CDR2 ANQGSEA. CDR3 size: 11 residues. This CDR3 is CSVEDRQGFSF. In nucleotides, the CDR3 is TGCAGCGTTGAAGATCGCCAGGGATTTTCCTTT.

This clone was seen only once. This rearrangement joins TRBV7-9 to TRBJ1-1; perhaps TRBD1 as D (5 bases). The CDR3 loop spans 16 amino acids. Germline V gives CDR1 SEHNR, CDR2 FQNEAQ (reference sequence). V lost 0 bases to trimming and J lost 5 bases, with 16 bases between them. The CDR3 sequence is CASSLAREAGGTEAFF. The CDR3 DNA reads as TGTGCCAGCAGCTTAGCGCGAGAAGCGGGGGGGACTGAAGCTTTCTTT.

V usage is TRBV3-1 (or the pseudogene TRBV3-2) and J usage is TRBJ1-4, with D perhaps matching TRBD1 (5 bases). The V and J ends lost 4 bases and 5 bases respectively, with 17 bases between them. The CDR3 totals 16 residues. The germline gives CDR1 LGHDT, CDR2 YNNKEL (reference sequence). This CDR3 reads CASSPRYRGTNEKLFF. The DNA for the CDR3 is TGTGCCAGCAGCCCCCGGTACCGGGGGACCAATGAAAAACTGTTTTTT.

This clone was detected a few times. The chain couples TRBV10-3 to TRBJ2-1; TRBD1 matches 8 bases. Germline V gives CDR1 ENHRY, CDR2 SYGVKD. Trimming removed 4 bases from V and 5 bases from J; junction bases left unmatched: 10. This CDR3 contains 16 residues. CDR3 amino acids: CAISGPAGQADNEQFF. The CDR3 DNA reads TGTGCCATCAGTGGACCCGCGGGACAGGCAGACAATGAGCAGTTCTTC.

In regard to this clone: One junction end does not reproduce the germline sequence, and a read error may be involved. The chain carries TRBV7-7 and TRBJ2-5; the match to TRBD2 covers 10 bases. CDR1 SSHAT and CDR2 FNYEAQ come from the germline V gene (reference sequence). CDR3 length: 15 residues. The CDR3 sequence is CASSFGRLAGETQYF. As DNA, the CDR3 is TGTGCTAGCAGCTTCGGAAGACTAGCGGGAGAGACCCAGTACTTC. Full variable domain (rest looked up from reference TRBV7-7 and TRBJ2-5): GAGVSQSPRYKVTKRGQDVTLRCDPISSHATLYWYQQALGQGPEFLTYFNYEAQPDKSGLPSDRFSAERPEGSISTLTIQRTEQRDSAMYRCASSFGRLAGETQYFGPGTRLLVL.

V and J are TRBV6-5 and TRBJ2-2, with D possibly TRBD2 on 6 matching bases. V was shortened by 8 bases and J by 5 bases, with 9 bases between the two germline ends. The germline V gene has CDR1 MNHEY and CDR2 SVGAGI. This CDR3 comprises 12 residues. The CDR3 DNA is TGTGCCAGCGGAGGGGTGACCGGGGAGCTGTTTTTT. Amino acids: CASGGVTGELFF.